This T cell receptor beta chain appears in the sequencing data of a study of blood T cell repertoires in COVID-19. Study-level information: Sources were T cells, B-cell-depleted T cells, or PBMCs; the material itself was cDNA or gDNA.

Clones were sequenced by immunoSEQ multiplex PCR, and TCRdb holds only the in-frame ones, with some missing. The sample has roughly 260,000 clones; around nine tenths are singletons. Trimming cost V 3 bases and J 7 bases; bases outside gene matches: 10. Germline V CDR1 and CDR2: MNHNS, SASEGT. The CDR3 length is 16 residues. This TCR was sampled from a man aged 40-55 years who had recovered from COVID-19. The chain uses TRBV6-1 and TRBJ1-4, with 8 bases aligning to TRBD1. Sequenced: peripheral blood. In DNA, the CDR3 is TGTGCCAGCAGTGACAGGGGGACAGGAAGTACTGAAAAACTGTTTTTT. This sequence encodes CASSDRGTGSTEKLFF.